Below, one T cell receptor (beta chain) is given with its context. This specimen belongs to a study of monozygotic twins with inflammatory bowel disease. CDR1 ENHRY and CDR2 SYGVKD come from the germline V gene. The CDR3 contains 13 residues. TCRalpha and TCRbeta cDNA went through nested PCRs of around 16 and 10 cycles, two in total. From its re-call of the 5' RACE reads, TCRdb lists each CDR3 protein once, without DNA. The sample holds approximately 160,000 distinct CDR3 sequences. This sequence was found in a human donor with ulcerative colitis or Crohn's disease, or a healthy co-twin of an affected twin (not recorded which). The specimen was blood. J is TRBJ2-3 and V is TRBV10-3; no DNA is available, so the TRBD1 call from TCRdb remains unchecked. Here the CDR3 reads CAIRDRGTDTQYF.